The 4 T cell receptor beta chains presented below share a single source sample, sequenced in a study of T cells in localized non-small cell lung cancer. Sequencing was performed with immunoSEQ multiplex PCR; in TCRdb, only in-frame clones are kept and a portion is missing. The table shows 70,000 or so clones, with roughly 80% occurring only once. Source: peripheral blood, taken before any cancer treatment. The receptors stem from a female donor of 60 years or more with stage I lung adenocarcinoma.

This rearrangement joins TRBV14 to TRBJ1-4; weak D call: TRBD1 (5 bases). Germline V gene sequence: CDR1 SGHDN, CDR2 FVKESK. Trimming removed 1 base from V and 0 bases from J, with 9 bases in between. This CDR3 is built from 16 residues. The CDR3 DNA is TGTGCCAGCAGCCAAGGAAGGGGCACAACTAATGAAAAACTGTTTTTT. This encodes CASSQGRGTTNEKLFF.

This chain links TRBV9 with TRBJ1-4; weak D call: TRBD1 (6 bases). CDR1 and CDR2 (germline): SGDLS, YYNGEE. The CDR3 loop spans 15 amino acids. Trimming cost V 4 bases and J 5 bases, with 15 bases left between them. In DNA, the CDR3 is TGTGCCAGCAGCAAAACGACAGGAGGCAATGAAAAACTGTTTTTT. Protein product: CASSKTTGGNEKLFF. The complete variable domain, with remaining parts taken from reference TRBV9 and TRBJ1-4, reads DSGVTQTPKHLITATGQRVTLRCSPRSGDLSVYWYQQSLDQGLQFLIQYYNGEERAKGNILERFSAQQFPDLHSELNLSSLELGDSALYFCASSKTTGGNEKLFFGSGTQLSVL.

The gene calls are TRBV6-1 and TRBJ1-5; TRBD1 might be the D (6 bases). CDR1 is MNHNS, CDR2 SASEGT, per germline. Deletions cut 6 bases from V and 1 base from J, with 13 bases between. This CDR3 is 15 amino acids long. CDR3 sequence reads: CASRRGERSNQPQHF. CDR3 in DNA: TGTGCCAGCAGGAGGGGGGAGCGGAGCAATCAGCCCCAGCATTTT.

The chain uses TRBV11-3 and TRBJ2-2, with TRBD1 as a possible D gene (5 bases). The ends were cut back, 6 bases at V and 7 bases at J, with 12 bases in the middle. The germline V gene encodes CDR1 SGHNT and CDR2 YENEEA. The CDR3 totals 13 residues. The CDR3 DNA reads as TGTGCCAGCAGACAAAGACAGTACGGGGAGCTGTTTTTT. Encoded protein: CASRQRQYGELFF.